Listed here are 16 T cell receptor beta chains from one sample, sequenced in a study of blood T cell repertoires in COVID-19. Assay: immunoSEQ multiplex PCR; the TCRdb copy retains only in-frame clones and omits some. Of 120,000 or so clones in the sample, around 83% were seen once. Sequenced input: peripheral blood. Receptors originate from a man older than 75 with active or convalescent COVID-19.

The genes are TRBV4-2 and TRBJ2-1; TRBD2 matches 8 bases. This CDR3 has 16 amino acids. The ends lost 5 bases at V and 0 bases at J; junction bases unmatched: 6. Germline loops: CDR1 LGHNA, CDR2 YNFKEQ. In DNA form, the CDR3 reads TGTGCCAGCAGCTCCTACGGGGGGGGCTCCTACAATGAGCAGTTCTTC. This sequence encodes CASSSYGGGSYNEQFF.

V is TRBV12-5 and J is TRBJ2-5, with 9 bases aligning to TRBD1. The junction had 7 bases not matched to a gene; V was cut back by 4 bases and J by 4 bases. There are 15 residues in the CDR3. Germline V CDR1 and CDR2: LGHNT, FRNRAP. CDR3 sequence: CASGSTTGGAETQYF. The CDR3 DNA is TGTGCTAGTGGTTCTACAACAGGGGGCGCAGAGACCCAGTACTTC.

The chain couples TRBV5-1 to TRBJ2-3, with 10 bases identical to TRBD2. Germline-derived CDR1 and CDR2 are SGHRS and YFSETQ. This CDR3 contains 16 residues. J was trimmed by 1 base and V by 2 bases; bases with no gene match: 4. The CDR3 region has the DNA TGCGCCAGCAGCTTCCGGACTAGCGGAGGCACAGATACGCAGTATTTT. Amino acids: CASSFRTSGGTDTQYF.

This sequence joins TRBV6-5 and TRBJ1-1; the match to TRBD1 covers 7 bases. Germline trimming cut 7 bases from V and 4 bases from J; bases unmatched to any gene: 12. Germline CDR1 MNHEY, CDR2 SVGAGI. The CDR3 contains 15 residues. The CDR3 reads CASTPTGREGTEAFF. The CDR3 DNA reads TGTGCCAGCACCCCGACAGGGCGGGAGGGCACTGAAGCTTTCTTT.

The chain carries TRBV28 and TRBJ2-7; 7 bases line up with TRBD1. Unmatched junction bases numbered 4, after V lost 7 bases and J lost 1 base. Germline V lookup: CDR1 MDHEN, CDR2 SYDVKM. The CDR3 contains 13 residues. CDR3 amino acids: CASNPGQSYEQYF. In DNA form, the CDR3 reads TGTGCCAGCAACCCGGGACAGTCCTACGAGCAGTACTTC.

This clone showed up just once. CDR3 DNA: TGTGCCAGCTCACTTGGGACAGTTAACACCGGGGAGCTGTTTTTT. Translated, it gives CASSLGTVNTGELFF. The rearrangement links TRBV18 to TRBJ2-2, with 7 bases lining up with TRBD1. J gave up 2 bases and V 4 bases, and 4 bases lay outside the gene matches. The CDR3 is 15 amino acids. Germline CDR1 reads KGHSH; CDR2 reads LQKENI.

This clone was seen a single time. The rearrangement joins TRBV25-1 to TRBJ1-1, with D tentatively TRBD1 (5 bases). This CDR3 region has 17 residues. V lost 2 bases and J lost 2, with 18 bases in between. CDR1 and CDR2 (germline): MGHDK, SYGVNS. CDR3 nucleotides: TGTGCCAGCAGTGAAACCAAGACCCAGGGTGGAAACACTGAAGCTTTCTTT. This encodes CASSETKTQGGNTEAFF.

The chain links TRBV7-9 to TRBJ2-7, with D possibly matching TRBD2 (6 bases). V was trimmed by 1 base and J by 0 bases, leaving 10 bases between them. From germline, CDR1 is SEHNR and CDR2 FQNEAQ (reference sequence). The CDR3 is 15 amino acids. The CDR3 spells CASSLVVSGSYEQYF. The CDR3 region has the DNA TGTGCCAGCAGCTTAGTTGTTAGCGGCTCCTACGAGCAGTACTTC.

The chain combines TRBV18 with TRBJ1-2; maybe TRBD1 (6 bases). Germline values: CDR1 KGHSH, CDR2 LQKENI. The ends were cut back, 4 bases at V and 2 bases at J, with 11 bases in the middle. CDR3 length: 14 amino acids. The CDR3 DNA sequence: TGTGCCAGCTCACAAGGACAGAAGAACTATGGCTACACCTTC. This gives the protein CASSQGQKNYGYTF.

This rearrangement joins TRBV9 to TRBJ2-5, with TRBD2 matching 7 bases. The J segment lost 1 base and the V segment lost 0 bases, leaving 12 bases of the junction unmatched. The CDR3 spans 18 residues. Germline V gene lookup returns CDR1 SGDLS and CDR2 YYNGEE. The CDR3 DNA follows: TGTGCCAGCAGCGTAGCTACTATGGGGGGAGGGTCCCAAGAGACCCAGTACTTC. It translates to CASSVATMGGGSQETQYF.

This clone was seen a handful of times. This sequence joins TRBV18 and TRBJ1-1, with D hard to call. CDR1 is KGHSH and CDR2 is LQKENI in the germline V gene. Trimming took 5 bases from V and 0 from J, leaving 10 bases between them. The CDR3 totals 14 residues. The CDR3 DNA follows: TGTGCCAGCTCAATATCGGTGTTGAACACTGAAGCTTTCTTT. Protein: CASSISVLNTEAFF. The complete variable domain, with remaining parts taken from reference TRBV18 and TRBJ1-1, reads NAGVMQNPRHLVRRRGQEARLRCSPMKGHSHVYWYRQLPEEGLKFMVYLQKENIIDESGMPKERFSAEFPKEGPSILRIQQVVRGDSAAYFCASSISVLNTEAFFGQGTRLTVV.

CDR3 coding DNA: TGTGCCAGTCATCCGGGACAGGGTAGAGATCAGCCCCAGCATTTT. It translates to CASHPGQGRDQPQHF. The chain recombines TRBV19 with TRBJ1-5; 9 bases are shared with TRBD1. The germline V gene encodes CDR1 LNHDA and CDR2 SQIVND (reference sequence). CDR3 size: 15 residues. Losses at the gene ends were 8 bases for V and 5 bases for J; bases not matched to a gene: 10. Supplemented by reference TRBV19 and TRBJ1-5, the full variable domain reads DGGITQSPKYLFRKEGQNVTLSCEQNLNHDAMYWYRQDPGQGLRLIYYSQIVNDFQKGDIAEGYSVSREKKESFPLTVTSAQKNPTAFYLCASHPGQGRDQPQHFGDGTRLSIL.

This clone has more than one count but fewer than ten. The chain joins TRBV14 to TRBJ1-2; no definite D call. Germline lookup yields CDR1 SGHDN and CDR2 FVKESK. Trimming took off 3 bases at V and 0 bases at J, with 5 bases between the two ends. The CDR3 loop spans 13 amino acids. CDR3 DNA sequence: TGTGCCAGCAGCCAGGGAGCTAACTATGGCTACACCTTC. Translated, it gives CASSQGANYGYTF.

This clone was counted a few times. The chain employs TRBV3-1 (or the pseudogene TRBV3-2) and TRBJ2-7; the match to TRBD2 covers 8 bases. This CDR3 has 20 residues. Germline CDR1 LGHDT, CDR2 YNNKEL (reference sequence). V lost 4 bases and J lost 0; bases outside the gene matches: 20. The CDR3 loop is CASSPSTGGRGARSSYEQYF. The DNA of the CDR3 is TGTGCCAGCAGCCCCTCAACTGGTGGGCGGGGGGCGAGGAGCTCCTACGAGCAGTACTTC.

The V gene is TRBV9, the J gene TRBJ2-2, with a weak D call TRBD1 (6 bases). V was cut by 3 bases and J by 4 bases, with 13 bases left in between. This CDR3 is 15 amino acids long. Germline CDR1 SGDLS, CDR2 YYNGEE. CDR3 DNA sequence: TGTGCCAGCAGCGACACAGGGTTTACCACCGGGGAGCTGTTTTTT. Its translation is CASSDTGFTTGELFF.

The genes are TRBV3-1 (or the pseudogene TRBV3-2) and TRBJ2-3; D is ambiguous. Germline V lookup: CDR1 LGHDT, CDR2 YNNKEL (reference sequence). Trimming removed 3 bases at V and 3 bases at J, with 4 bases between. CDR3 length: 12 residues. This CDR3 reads CASSHETDTQYF. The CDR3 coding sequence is TGTGCCAGCAGCCACGAGACAGATACGCAGTATTTT.